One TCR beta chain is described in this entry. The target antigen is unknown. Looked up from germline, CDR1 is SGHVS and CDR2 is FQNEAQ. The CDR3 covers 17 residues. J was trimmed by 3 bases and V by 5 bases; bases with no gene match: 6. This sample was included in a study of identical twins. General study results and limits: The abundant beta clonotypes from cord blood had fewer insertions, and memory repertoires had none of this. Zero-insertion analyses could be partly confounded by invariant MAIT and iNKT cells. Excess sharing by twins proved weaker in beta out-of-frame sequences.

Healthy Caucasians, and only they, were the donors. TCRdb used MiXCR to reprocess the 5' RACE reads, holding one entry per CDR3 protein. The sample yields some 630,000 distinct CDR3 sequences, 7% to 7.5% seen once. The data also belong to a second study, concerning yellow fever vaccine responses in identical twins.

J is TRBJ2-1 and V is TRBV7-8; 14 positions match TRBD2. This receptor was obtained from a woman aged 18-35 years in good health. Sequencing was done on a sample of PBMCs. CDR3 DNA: TGTGCCAGCAGCCGCGGGACTAGCGGGAGTAACTACAATGAGCAGTTCTTC. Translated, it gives CASSRGTSGSNYNEQFF.